This TCR beta chain was recovered during a study of early T cells in non-severe SARS-CoV-2 infection (dated by TCRdb to the early 2020s). Concerning the study at large: Because TCR sequencing was done on bulk RNA from unsorted whole blood, the alpha and beta chains could not be paired. Study-wide findings and limitations: VDJdb matching was skewed toward anti-spike CD8 responses and likely underestimated virus-specific expansions by missing private and CD4 specificities.

A case-control design nested within a healthcare worker cohort in London, UK, was used, with weekly nasopharyngeal swab PCR tests and blood sampling performed. Healthcare workers were enrolled in the week of the UK lockdown, from 23 to 31 March 2020, and were followed every week for up to roughly 15 weeks. This clonotype was observed at least ten times. Its antigen remains unidentified. Nothing much larger sits one base from this clone, and base qualities are not available. Libraries were prepared through 5' RACE. The instrument given in TCRdb is NextSeq 500. Unique molecular identifiers were attached to individual cDNA molecules in the TCR library protocol so that sequencing error and PCR bias could be corrected. Both TCR alpha and beta chains were sequenced, and tight co-correlation was observed between alpha and beta sequence abundances in each sample. On the study's bioinformatics: Decombinator V4 was used to annotate the V gene, J gene and CDR3 of the TCR sequences. TCRs were defined as expanded if a significant change between any two time points was detected under a Poisson model with p below 0.0001. TCR abundances were normalised to the total number of TCRs sequenced per sample and expressed as counts per million. VDJdb, accessed on 1 November 2021, was searched for TCRs annotated for CMV, EBV and SARS-CoV-2, and TCRs annotated for more than one antigen were excluded. TCRdb handled the public reads itself, with Q25 trimming in fastp and clone calling in MiXCR, and kept productive beta chains. Each entry merges the rows of one CDR3 protein and shows their most common DNA and genes. Here the V and J calls rest on TCRdb's processing, not on the authors' analysis. For this sample there are about 72,000 distinct CDR3 sequences; over 8% appear just once. The top ten constitute 2.5% to 3.5% of the sample.

Specimen: whole blood. The TCR comes from an adult who was a healthcare worker with PCR-confirmed SARS-CoV-2 infection or an uninfected control (not recorded which).

The sequenced DNA is TGTGCCAGCAGTGACGAGACAGGGGCGACAGATACGCAGTATTTT. It translates as CASSDETGATDTQYF. The rearranged segments are TRBV6-4 and TRBJ2-3; TRBD1 aligns with 8 central bases. Its CDR3 holds 15 amino acids, cysteine through phenylalanine. Of all the DNA, just the CDR3 is kept, 45 bases in frame from base 1. CDR1 MRHNA and CDR2 SNTAGT are derived from the germline V gene. Relative to germline, V is missing 2 bases and J is missing 3 bases, with 4 bases of the junction outside any gene match.